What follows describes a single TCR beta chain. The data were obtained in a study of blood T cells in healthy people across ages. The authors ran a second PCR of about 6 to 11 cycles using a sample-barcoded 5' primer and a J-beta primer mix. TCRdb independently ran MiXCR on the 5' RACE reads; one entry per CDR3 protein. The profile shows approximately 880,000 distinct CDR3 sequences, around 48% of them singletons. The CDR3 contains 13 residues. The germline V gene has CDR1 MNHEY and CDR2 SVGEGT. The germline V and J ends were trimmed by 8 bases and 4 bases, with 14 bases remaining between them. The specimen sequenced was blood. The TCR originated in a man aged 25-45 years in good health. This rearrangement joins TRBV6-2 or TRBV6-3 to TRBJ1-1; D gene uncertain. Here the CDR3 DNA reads TGTGCCAGCGGGGAGATCCAAGCCACTGAAGCTTTCTTT. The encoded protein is CASGEIQATEAFF.